Listed below are T cell receptor beta chains from one sample, sequenced in a study of T cells in localized non-small cell lung cancer. Assay used: immunoSEQ multiplex PCR; TCRdb lists only in-frame clones, some missing. The data contain thousands of clones, around 39% of them singletons. This specimen consisted of normal lung tissue next to the tumor, obtained before any cancer treatment. These receptors all stem from a woman aged 35-75 years with stage I lung adenocarcinoma. Both conserved end residues are part of each CDR3. D genes are given only for firm matches.

D	V	J	CDR3
TRBD2	TRBV28	TRBJ2-3	CASIASGKLSTNF
-	TRBV29-1	TRBJ1-1	CSVVPRGNTEAFF
TRBD2	TRBV9	TRBJ2-1	CASSAQPLAGDNEQFF
-	TRBV25-1	TRBJ2-1	CASSDPGGIENEQFF
-	TRBV19	TRBJ1-5	CASSPDQTGLRQPQHF
TRBD1	TRBV4-1	TRBJ1-4	CASSQQMTGGTRRGYEKLFF
TRBD2	TRBV9	TRBJ2-3	CASSVYTGTSGSRQDTQYF
-	TRBV28	TRBJ2-5	CASSVDSQETQYF
-	TRBV9	TRBJ2-3	CASSVAFPDTQYF
-	TRBV6-1	TRBJ2-1	CASSEAPTGQGGYNEQFF
TRBD2	TRBV15	TRBJ2-7	CATSRGTGGQNEQYF
-	TRBV5-1	TRBJ2-1	CASSIAVESYNEQFF
TRBD1	TRBV28	TRBJ2-7	CASTSGTGSYEQYF
-	TRBV11-3	TRBJ2-5	CASSPDPDSQETQYF
TRBD2	TRBV15	TRBJ2-5	CATSRRLADQEIQYF
-	TRBV28	TRBJ1-4	CASRTEGATNEKLFF
TRBD2	TRBV9	TRBJ2-1	CASSVSSGSNEQFF
-	TRBV6-8	TRBJ2-5	CASTPQFSVSGGTQYF
-	TRBV19	TRBJ1-5	CASSPWRGSGQPQHF
-	TRBV19	TRBJ2-3	CASSKGTYFTDTQYF
TRBD2	TRBV19	TRBJ2-1	CASSVTSGTYNEQFF
-	TRBV18	TRBJ2-5	CASSPIGTGQETQYF
-	TRBV18	TRBJ2-7	CASSPGRGEQYF
-	TRBV28	TRBJ2-7	CASSHEGGRSREQYF
-	TRBV11-3	TRBJ2-3	CASSLSGAADTQYF
TRBD2	TRBV11-3	TRBJ2-1	CASSPTSGTSKNEQFF
-	TRBV29-1	TRBJ2-1	CSVGWGAQGDEQFF
-	TRBV18	TRBJ2-5	CASSREQGVGETQYF
TRBD2	TRBV6-8	TRBJ2-5	CASLANSGKETQYF
TRBD1	TRBV11-3	TRBJ2-1	CASSWGTGTYNEQFF
TRBD1	TRBV6-8	TRBJ2-7	CASLNVGGTGGEQYF
-	TRBV6-8	TRBJ2-7	CASNFGVHEQYF
TRBD2	TRBV19	TRBJ2-1	CASSGRVGNEQFF
TRBD2	TRBV5-1	TRBJ2-1	CASSLGLNSNEQFF
TRBD2	TRBV15	TRBJ2-7	CATSSQRETIHEQYF
TRBD1	TRBV29-1	TRBJ2-7	CSSLGTGHEQYF
-	TRBV28	TRBJ2-5	CASQSGLSRTQYF
-	TRBV4-1	TRBJ1-2	CASSLREINYGYTF
-	TRBV6-8	TRBJ2-1	CASSGRGKESSYNEQFF
-	TRBV6-8	TRBJ2-3	CASSLTGMNTQYF
-	TRBV19	TRBJ1-2	CASTYLSGEGGYTF
-	TRBV19	TRBJ1-2	CASIATGRGGGYTF
-	TRBV28	TRBJ1-1	CASSLLCRFRGAGYTEAFF
-	TRBV18	TRBJ2-3	CASSPSRDTQYF
-	TRBV11-3	TRBJ2-1	CASSLRGVHPYNEQFF
-	TRBV1	TRBJ2-7	CASSHPDRLSYEQYF
TRBD1	TRBV28	TRBJ2-7	CASSPLGQGASYEQYF
TRBD1	TRBV28	TRBJ1-2	CASSFGQGPYGYTF
-	TRBV6-8	TRBJ2-1	CASSYGSPSLANEQFF
-	TRBV27	TRBJ1-1	CASSHYAGANTEAFF
TRBD2	TRBV27	TRBJ2-2	CASSFHLFPGLAGERELFF